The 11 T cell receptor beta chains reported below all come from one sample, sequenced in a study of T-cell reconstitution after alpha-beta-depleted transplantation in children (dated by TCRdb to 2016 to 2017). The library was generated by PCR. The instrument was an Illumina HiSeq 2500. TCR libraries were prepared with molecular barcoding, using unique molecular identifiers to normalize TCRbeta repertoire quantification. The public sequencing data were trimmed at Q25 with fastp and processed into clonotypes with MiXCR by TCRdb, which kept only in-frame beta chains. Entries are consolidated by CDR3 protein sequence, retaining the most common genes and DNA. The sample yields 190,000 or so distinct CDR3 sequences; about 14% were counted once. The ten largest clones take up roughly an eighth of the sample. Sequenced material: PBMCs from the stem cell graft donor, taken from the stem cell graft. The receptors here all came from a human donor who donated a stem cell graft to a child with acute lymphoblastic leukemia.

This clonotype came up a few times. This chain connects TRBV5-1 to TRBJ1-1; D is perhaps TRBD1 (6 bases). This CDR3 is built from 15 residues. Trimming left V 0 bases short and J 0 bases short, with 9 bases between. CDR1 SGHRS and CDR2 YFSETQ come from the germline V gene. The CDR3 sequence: CASSLESGVNTEAFF. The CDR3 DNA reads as TGCGCCAGCAGCTTGGAATCAGGGGTGAACACTGAAGCTTTCTTT.

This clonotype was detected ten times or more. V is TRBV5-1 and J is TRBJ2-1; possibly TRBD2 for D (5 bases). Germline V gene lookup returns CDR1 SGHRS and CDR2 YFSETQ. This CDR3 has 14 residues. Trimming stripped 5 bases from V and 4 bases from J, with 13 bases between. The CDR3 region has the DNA TGCGCCAGCAGGCAAGCGGAAACTTACAATGAGCAGTTCTTC. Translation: CASRQAETYNEQFF. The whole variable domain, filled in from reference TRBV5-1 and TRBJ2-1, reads KAGVTQTPRYLIKTRGQQVTLSCSPISGHRSVSWYQQTPGQGLQFLFEYFSETQRNKGNFPGRFSGRQFSNSRSEMNVSTLELGDSALYLCASRQAETYNEQFFGPGTRLTVL.

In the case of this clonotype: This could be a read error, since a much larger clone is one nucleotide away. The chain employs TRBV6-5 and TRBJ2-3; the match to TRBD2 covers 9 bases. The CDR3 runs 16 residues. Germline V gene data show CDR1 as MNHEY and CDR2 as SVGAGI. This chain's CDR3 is CASSSTGTSSSDTHYF. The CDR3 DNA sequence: TGTGCCAGCAGTTCCACCGGGACTAGCTCATCAGATACGCATTATTTT.

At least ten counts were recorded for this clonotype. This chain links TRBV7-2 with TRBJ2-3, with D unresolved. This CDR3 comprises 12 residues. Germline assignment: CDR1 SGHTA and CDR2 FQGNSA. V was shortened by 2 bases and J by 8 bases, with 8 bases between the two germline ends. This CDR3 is CASSLTSGTQYF. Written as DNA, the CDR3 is TGTGCCAGCAGCTTAACCTCGGGTACGCAGTATTTT.

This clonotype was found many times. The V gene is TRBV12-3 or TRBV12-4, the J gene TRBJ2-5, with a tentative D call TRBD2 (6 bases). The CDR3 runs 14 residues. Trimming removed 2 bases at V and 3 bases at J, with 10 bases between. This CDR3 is CASSLPPGEETQYF. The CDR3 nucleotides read TGTGCCAGCAGTTTACCCCCGGGGGAAGAGACCCAGTACTTC.

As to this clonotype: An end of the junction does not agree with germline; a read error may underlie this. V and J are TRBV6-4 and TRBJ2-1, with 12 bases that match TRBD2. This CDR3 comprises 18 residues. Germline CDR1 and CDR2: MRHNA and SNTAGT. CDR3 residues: CACSPPPFRLAGVAEQFF. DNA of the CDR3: TGTGCCTGCAGTCCCCCGCCCTTTAGACTAGCGGGAGTTGCTGAGCAGTTCTTC.

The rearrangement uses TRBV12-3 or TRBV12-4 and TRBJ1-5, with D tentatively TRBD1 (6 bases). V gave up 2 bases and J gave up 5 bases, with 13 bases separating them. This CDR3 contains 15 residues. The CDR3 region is CASSLIGRGDQPQHF. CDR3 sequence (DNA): TGTGCCAGCAGTTTAATTGGCAGGGGCGATCAGCCCCAGCATTTT.

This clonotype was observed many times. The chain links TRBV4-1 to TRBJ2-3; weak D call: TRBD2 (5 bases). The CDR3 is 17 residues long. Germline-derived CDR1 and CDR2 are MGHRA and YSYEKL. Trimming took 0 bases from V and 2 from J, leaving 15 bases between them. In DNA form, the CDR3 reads TGCGCCAGCAGCCAAGAATTGATCCAGCGGAACACAGATACGCAGTATTTT. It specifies CASSQELIQRNTDTQYF.

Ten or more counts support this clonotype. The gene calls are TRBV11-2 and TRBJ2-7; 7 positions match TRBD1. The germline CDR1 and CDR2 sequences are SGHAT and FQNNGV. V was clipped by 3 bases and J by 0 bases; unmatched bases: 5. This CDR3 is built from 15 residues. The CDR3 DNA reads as TGTGCCAGCAGCTTTACATGGGACAGCTCCTACGAGCAGTACTTC. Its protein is CASSFTWDSSYEQYF.

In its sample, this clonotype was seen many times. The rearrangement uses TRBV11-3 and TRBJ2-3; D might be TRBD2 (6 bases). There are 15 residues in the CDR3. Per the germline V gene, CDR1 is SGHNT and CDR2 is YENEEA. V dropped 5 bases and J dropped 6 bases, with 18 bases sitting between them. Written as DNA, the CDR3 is TGTGCCAGCAGCCCGCGGGGTGGCGTGGTGGATACGCAGTATTTT. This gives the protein CASSPRGGVVDTQYF.

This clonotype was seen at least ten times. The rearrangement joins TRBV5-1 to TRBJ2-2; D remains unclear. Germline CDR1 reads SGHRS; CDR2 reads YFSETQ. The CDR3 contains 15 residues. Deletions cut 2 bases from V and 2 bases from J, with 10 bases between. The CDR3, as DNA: TGCGCCAGCAGCTTTTCTACACTAAACACCGGGGAGCTGTTTTTT. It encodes CASSFSTLNTGELFF.